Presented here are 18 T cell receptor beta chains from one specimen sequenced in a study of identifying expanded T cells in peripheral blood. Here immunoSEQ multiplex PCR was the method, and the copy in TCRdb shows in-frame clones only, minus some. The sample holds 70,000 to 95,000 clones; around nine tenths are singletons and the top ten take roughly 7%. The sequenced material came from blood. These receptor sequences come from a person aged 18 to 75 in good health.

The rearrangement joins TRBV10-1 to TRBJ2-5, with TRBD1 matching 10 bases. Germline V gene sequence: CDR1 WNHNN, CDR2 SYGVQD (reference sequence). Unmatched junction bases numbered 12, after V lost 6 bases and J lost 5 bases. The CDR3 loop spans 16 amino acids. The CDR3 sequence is CASSPGRTGGQETQYF. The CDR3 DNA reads TGCGCCAGCAGCCCCGGTCGGACAGGGGGGCAGGAGACCCAGTACTTC.

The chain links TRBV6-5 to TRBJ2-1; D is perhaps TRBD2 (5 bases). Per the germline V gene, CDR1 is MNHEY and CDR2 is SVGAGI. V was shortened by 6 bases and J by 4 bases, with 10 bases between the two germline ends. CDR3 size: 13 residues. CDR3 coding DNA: TGTGCCAGCAGAGCGGACTTTTACAATGAGCAGTTCTTC. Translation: CASRADFYNEQFF.

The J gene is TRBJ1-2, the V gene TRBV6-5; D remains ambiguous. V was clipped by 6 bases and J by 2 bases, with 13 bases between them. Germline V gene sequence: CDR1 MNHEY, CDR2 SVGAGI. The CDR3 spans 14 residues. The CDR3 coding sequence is TGTGCCAGCAGGCACGAGGGAGGGAACTATGGCTACACCTTC. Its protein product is CASRHEGGNYGYTF.

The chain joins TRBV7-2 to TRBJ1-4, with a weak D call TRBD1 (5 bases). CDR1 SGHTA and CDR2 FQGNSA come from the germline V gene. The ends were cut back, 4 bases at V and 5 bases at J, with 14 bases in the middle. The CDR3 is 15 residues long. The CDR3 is CASSSGRRLNEKLFF. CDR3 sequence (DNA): TGTGCCAGCAGCTCGGGACGGCGCTTAAATGAAAAACTGTTTTTT.

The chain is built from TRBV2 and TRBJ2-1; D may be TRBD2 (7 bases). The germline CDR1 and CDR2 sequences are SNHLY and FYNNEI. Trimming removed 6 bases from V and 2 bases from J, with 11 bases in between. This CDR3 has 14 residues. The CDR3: CASRTGGAYNEQFF. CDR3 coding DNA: TGTGCCAGCAGGACGGGGGGCGCCTACAATGAGCAGTTCTTC.

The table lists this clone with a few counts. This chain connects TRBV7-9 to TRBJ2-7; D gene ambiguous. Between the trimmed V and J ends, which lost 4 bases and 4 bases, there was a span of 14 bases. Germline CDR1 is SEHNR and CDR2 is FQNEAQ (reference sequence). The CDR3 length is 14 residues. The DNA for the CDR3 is TGTGCCAGCAGCTCAAATAGGCAGAAGTACGAGCAGTACTTC. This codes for CASSSNRQKYEQYF.

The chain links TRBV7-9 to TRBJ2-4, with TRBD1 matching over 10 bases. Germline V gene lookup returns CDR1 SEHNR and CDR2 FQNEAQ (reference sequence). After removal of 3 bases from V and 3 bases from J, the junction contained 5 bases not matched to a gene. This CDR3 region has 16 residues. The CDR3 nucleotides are TGTGCCAGCAGCTTTGGGGGACAGGGGCTCAAAAACATTCAGTACTTC. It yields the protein CASSFGGQGLKNIQYF.

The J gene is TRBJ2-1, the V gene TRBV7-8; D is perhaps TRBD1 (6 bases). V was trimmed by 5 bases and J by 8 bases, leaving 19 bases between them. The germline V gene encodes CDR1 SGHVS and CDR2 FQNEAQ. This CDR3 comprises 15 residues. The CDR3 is CASSPLWGPMDEQFF. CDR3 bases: TGTGCCAGCAGCCCATTATGGGGGCCGATGGATGAGCAGTTCTTC.

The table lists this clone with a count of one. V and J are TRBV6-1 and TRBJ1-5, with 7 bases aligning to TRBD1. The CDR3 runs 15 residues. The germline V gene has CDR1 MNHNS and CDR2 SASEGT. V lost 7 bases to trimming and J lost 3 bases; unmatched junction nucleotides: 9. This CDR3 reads CASTPRGANNQPQHF. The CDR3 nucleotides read TGTGCCAGCACCCCCAGGGGGGCAAACAATCAGCCCCAGCATTTT.

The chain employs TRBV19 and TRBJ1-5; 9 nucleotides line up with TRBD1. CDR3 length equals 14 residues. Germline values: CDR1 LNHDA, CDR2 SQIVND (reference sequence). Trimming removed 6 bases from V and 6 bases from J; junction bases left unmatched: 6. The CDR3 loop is CASRGQGQGQPQHF. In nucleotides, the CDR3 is TGTGCCAGTAGGGGACAGGGCCAGGGTCAGCCCCAGCATTTT.

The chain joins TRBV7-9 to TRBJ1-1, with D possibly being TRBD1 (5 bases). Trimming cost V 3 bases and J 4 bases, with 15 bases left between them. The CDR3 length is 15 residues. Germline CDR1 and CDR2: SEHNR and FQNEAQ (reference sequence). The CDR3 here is CASSLGTVRATEAFF. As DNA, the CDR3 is TGTGCCAGCAGCTTGGGGACCGTCAGGGCCACTGAAGCTTTCTTT.

CDR3 nucleotides: TGTGCCAGTACCGGACCAGCCACCCCTTGGTCGCAGTATTTT. This sequence encodes CASTGPATPWSQYF. The chain joins TRBV19 to TRBJ2-3, with D unclear. The V and J ends lost 7 bases and 10 bases respectively, with 21 bases between them. This CDR3 is 14 amino acids long. Per the germline V gene, CDR1 is LNHDA and CDR2 is SQIVND (reference sequence).

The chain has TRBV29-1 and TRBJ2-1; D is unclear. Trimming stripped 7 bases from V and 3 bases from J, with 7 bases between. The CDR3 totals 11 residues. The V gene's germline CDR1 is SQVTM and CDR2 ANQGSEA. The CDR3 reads CSADFYNEQFF. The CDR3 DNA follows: TGCAGCGCAGACTTCTACAATGAGCAGTTCTTC.

The CDR3, as DNA: TGTGCCAGCAGCGTTACATGGACGTTCCGGGAGCTGTTTTTT. It yields the protein CASSVTWTFRELFF. The chain carries TRBV9 and TRBJ2-2, with D hard to call. The CDR3 is made up of 14 amino acids. Trimming took off 2 bases at V and 9 bases at J, with 14 bases between the two ends. CDR1 and CDR2 from the germline V gene are SGDLS and YYNGEE.

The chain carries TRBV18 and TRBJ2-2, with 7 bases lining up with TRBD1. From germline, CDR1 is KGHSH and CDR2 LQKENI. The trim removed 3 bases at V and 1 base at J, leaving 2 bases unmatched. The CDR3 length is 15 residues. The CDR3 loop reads CASSPGTENTGELFF. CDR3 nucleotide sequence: TGTGCCAGCTCACCCGGGACAGAGAACACCGGGGAGCTGTTTTTT.

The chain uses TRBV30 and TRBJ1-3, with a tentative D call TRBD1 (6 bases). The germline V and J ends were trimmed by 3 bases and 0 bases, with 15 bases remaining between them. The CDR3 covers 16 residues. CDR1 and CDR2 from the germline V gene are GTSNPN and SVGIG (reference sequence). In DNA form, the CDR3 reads TGTGCCTGGAGGGAACAGGGAGTCCTCTCTGGAAACACCATATATTTT. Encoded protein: CAWREQGVLSGNTIYF.

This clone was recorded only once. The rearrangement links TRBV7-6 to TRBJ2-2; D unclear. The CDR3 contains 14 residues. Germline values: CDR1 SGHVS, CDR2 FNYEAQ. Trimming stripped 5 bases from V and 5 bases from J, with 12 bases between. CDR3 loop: CASSPGAGTGELFF. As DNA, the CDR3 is TGTGCCAGCAGCCCAGGTGCTGGGACCGGGGAGCTGTTTTTT.

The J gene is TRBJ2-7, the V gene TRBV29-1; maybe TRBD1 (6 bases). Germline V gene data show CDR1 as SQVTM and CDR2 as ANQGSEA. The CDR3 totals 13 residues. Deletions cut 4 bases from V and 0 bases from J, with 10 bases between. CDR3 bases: TGCAGCGTTGTCCCGGACAGCTCCTACGAGCAGTACTTC. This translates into CSVVPDSSYEQYF.